These 29 T cell receptor beta chains originate from one sample sequenced in a study of metastatic and nonmetastatic thyroid tumors. Through MiXCR, TCRdb re-clonotyped the PCR reads. Of some 15,000 clones listed, approximately 12% are singletons. There were no patients who had received any treatment before thyroid surgery. Sequenced input: tumor tissue. These receptors were collected from a female donor with papillary thyroid cancer or a benign thyroid nodule (not recorded which). Some clones in this sample may be carry-over from other donors' samples.

This clone appeared a few times. This chain joins TRBV28 and TRBJ1-1; D is unresolved. Deletions cut 10 bases from V and 2 bases from J, with 17 bases between. Germline CDR1 reads MDHEN; CDR2 reads SYDVKM. This CDR3 contains 14 residues. Here the CDR3 DNA reads TGTGCCACCGGCCCGGGGAGACTCAACACTGAAGCTTTCTTT. Protein product: CATGPGRLNTEAFF.

This clone has ten or more counts. V gene TRBV7-2 combines with J gene TRBJ2-7, with a possible D match to TRBD2 (5 bases). V gave up 0 bases and J gave up 7 bases, with 25 bases separating them. The CDR3 has 18 amino acids. The germline V gene has CDR1 SGHTA and CDR2 FQGNSA. CDR3 nucleotide sequence: TGTGCCAGCAGCTTAGCGTTGACTAACCTAGCCGTGTCGAAGGAGCAGTACTTC. As protein: CASSLALTNLAVSKEQYF.

This clone was counted between two and nine times. This could be a read error, since a much larger clone is one nucleotide away. The genes are TRBV10-2 and TRBJ2-1; D not resolved. Germline loops: CDR1 WSHSY, CDR2 SAAADI. V was trimmed by 6 bases and J by 7 bases, leaving 13 bases between them. The CDR3 totals 13 residues. CDR3 nucleotide sequence: TGCGCCAGCAGGGTAGAGTACGTGAATGAGCAGTTCTTC. It encodes CASRVEYVNEQFF.

This clone has just a few counts. Just one base apart from a much larger clone, this may be a read error. J is TRBJ1-2 and V is TRBV3-1; no reliable D call. The germline CDR1 and CDR2 sequences are LGHDT and YNNKEL (reference sequence). The CDR3 sequence is 14 residues long. V shed 2 bases and J shed 2 bases, with 9 bases lying between them. CDR3 nucleotides: TGTGCCAGCAGCCAACTAGGTTCCAACTATGGCTACACCTTC. The encoded protein is CASSQLGSNYGYTF.

CDR3 loop: CASSSRTGFYEQYF. For the CDR3, the DNA is TGTGCCAGCAGCTCCCGGACTGGATTCTACGAGCAGTACTTC. V and J are TRBV7-2 and TRBJ2-7, with D possibly TRBD2 on 5 matching bases. Trimming stripped 4 bases from V and 3 bases from J, with 13 bases between. This CDR3 is built from 14 residues. In germline, CDR1 is SGHTA, CDR2 FQGNSA.

This clone was detected many times. The chain has TRBV20-1 and TRBJ1-6; TRBD1 matches 8 bases. Germline loops: CDR1 DFQATT, CDR2 SNEGSKA (reference sequence). The V segment lost 1 base and the J segment 9 bases; nucleotides outside the gene matches: 5. The CDR3 loop spans 14 amino acids. The CDR3 sequence is CSARVVDRVSPLHF. CDR3 nucleotide sequence: TGCAGTGCTAGAGTAGTGGACAGGGTTTCACCCCTCCACTTT.

This clone was counted at least ten times. The chain uses TRBV13 and TRBJ2-5; either TRBD1 or TRBD2 may fit D (5 bases each). Germline V gives CDR1 PRHDT, CDR2 FYEKMQ (reference sequence). V lost 2 bases and J 5 bases, leaving 18 bases between the germline ends. CDR3 length equals 16 residues. CDR3 region: CASSLRDPARRETQYF. CDR3 nucleotides: TGTGCCAGCAGCTTAAGGGACCCCGCCCGTCGGGAGACCCAGTACTTC.

This clone was recorded many times. V and J are TRBV6-1 and TRBJ2-3, with TRBD2 matching 7 bases. Trimming removed 11 bases from V and 10 bases from J; junction bases left unmatched: 9. This CDR3 spans 11 amino acids. Germline CDR1 reads MNHNS; CDR2 reads SASEGT. The CDR3 nucleotides are TGTGCCGGAAGTGGGGGGGGACCGCAGTATTTT. Translated: CAGSGGGPQYF.

Ten or more counts support this clone. This sequence may be a read error, since a much larger clone differs from it by one base. The V and J genes are TRBV11-3 and TRBJ1-1; D is perhaps TRBD1 (6 bases). Germline loops: CDR1 SGHNT, CDR2 YENEEA. There are 13 residues in the CDR3. DNA for the CDR3: TGTGCCAGCAGCTTAGGTCGGGACACTGGAGCTTTCTTT. This translates into CASSLGRDTGAFF.

This clone was observed at least ten times. In DNA, the CDR3 is TGTGCCAGCAGCGGACATTCCTACGAGCAGTACTTC. Amino acids: CASSGHSYEQYF. V and J are TRBV6-1 and TRBJ2-7, with a possible D match to TRBD1 (5 bases). Germline-derived CDR1 and CDR2 are MNHNS and SASEGT. V lost 6 bases, J lost 1 base, and 7 bases lay in between. The CDR3 has 12 residues.

This clone was detected ten times or more. The rearrangement links TRBV6-2 or TRBV6-3 to TRBJ2-2, with 12 bases identical to TRBD1. The CDR3 is 16 amino acids. Germline CDR1 is MNHEY and CDR2 is SVGEGT. V was clipped by 6 bases and J by 6 bases; unmatched bases: 8. CDR3 residues: CASRSPGTGGPGELFF. In DNA, the CDR3 is TGTGCCAGCAGGTCTCCCGGGACAGGGGGCCCCGGGGAGCTGTTTTTT.

By its share, this clone is medium-sized. V and J are TRBV7-3 and TRBJ2-6, with 8 bases matching TRBD2. The CDR3 spans 16 residues. Germline values: CDR1 SGHTA, CDR2 FQGTGA. Germline trimming cut 7 bases from V and 0 bases from J; bases unmatched to any gene: 5. This CDR3 is CASTISGSSGANVLTF. The CDR3 nucleotides are TGTGCCAGCACCATAAGCGGGAGCTCTGGGGCCAACGTCCTGACTTTC.

Comments on this clone: This may stem from a read error, because a much larger clone lies one nucleotide away. V gene TRBV20-1 combines with J gene TRBJ2-2, with D perhaps matching TRBD2 (6 bases). V was trimmed by 5 bases and J by 6 bases, leaving 16 bases between them. This CDR3 comprises 14 residues. Germline V gene data show CDR1 as DFQATT and CDR2 as SNEGSKA (reference sequence). CDR3 in DNA: TGCAGTGCTCTTACCATCGGGAGAGCCGGGGAGCTGTTTTTT. It is translated as CSALTIGRAGELFF.

This clone was counted many times. The CDR3 spells CASTNLATGGETQYF. As DNA, the CDR3 is TGCGCCAGCACCAACCTTGCTACAGGGGGGGAGACCCAGTACTTC. The chain has TRBV5-1 and TRBJ2-5; 8 bases map to TRBD1. Germline-derived CDR1 and CDR2 are SGHRS and YFSETQ. The CDR3 contains 15 residues. V trimming: 6 bases; J trimming: 5 bases; junction bases outside the gene matches: 12.

The table lists this clone with many counts. This chain connects TRBV29-1 to TRBJ2-3, with D perhaps matching TRBD2 (5 bases). The CDR3 covers 12 residues. V was trimmed by 5 bases and J by 1 base, leaving 7 bases between them. Germline CDR1 is SQVTM and CDR2 is ANQGSEA. This CDR3 reads CSVWTGTDTQYF. For the CDR3, the DNA is TGCAGCGTTTGGACTGGCACAGATACGCAGTATTTT.

This clone was recorded at least ten times. The chain joins TRBV18 to TRBJ2-1; TRBD1 agrees at 10 bases. Germline values: CDR1 KGHSH, CDR2 LQKENI. This CDR3 spans 14 amino acids. With 4 bases clipped from V and 5 bases from J, the junction kept 2 bases outside the gene matches. CDR3 DNA: TGTGCCAGCTCACTGGGACAGGGGCACAATGAGCAGTTCTTC. Its translation: CASSLGQGHNEQFF.

This clone was counted many times. The genes are TRBV5-1 and TRBJ2-1; 10 bases fit TRBD2. The CDR3 has 16 amino acids. Germline V gene sequence: CDR1 SGHRS, CDR2 YFSETQ. With V trimmed by 4 bases and J by 3 bases, 7 bases remained unmatched. This CDR3 is CASSTLAGVFYNEQFF. CDR3 sequence (DNA): TGCGCCAGCAGCACCCTAGCGGGAGTTTTCTACAATGAGCAGTTCTTC.

In its sample, this clone was seen many times. The chain joins TRBV3-1 to TRBJ2-4; 8 bases map to TRBD2. Looked up from germline, CDR1 is LGHDT and CDR2 is YNNKEL (reference sequence). Trimming removed 2 bases from V and 6 bases from J; junction bases left unmatched: 0. This CDR3 is built from 13 residues. CDR3 nucleotides: TGTGCCAGCAGCCAAACTAGCGGAAACATTCAGTACTTC. Protein product: CASSQTSGNIQYF.

The table lists this clone with many counts. The chain couples TRBV2 to TRBJ1-1, with D possibly being TRBD1 (5 bases). Trimming took off 4 bases at V and 0 bases at J, with 15 bases between the two ends. Germline-derived CDR1 and CDR2 are SNHLY and FYNNEI. The CDR3 loop spans 16 amino acids. CDR3 region: CASSVTRRGMNTEAFF. Here the CDR3 DNA reads TGTGCCAGCAGTGTGACCCGGAGGGGAATGAACACTGAAGCTTTCTTT.

This clone is medium-sized (0.01 to 0.1%). J is TRBJ1-2 and V is TRBV5-6, with 9 positions matching TRBD1. With V trimmed by 3 bases and J by 6 bases, 6 bases remained unmatched. CDR3 length equals 14 residues. Germline values: CDR1 SGHDT, CDR2 YYEEEE. CDR3: CASSWDREIDGYTF. As DNA, the CDR3 is TGTGCCAGCAGCTGGGACAGGGAGATTGATGGCTACACCTTC.

The chain is built from TRBV6-1 and TRBJ2-7, with D unclear. Germline lookup yields CDR1 MNHNS and CDR2 SASEGT. The V end was cut by 5 bases, the J end by 4 bases, with 18 bases between. This CDR3 is 15 amino acids long. The CDR3 sequence is CASSRTGSWGYEQYF. The CDR3, as DNA: TGTGCCAGCAGTCGAACCGGCTCCTGGGGATACGAGCAGTACTTC.

In this sample, this clone turned up many times. The gene calls are TRBV28 and TRBJ2-1; 10 nucleotides agree with TRBD1. This CDR3 region has 13 residues. V shed 5 bases and J 9 bases; nucleotides not matched to a gene: 4. Germline V gene data show CDR1 as MDHEN and CDR2 as SYDVKM. CDR3 sequence reads: CASSPGTGVEQFF. The CDR3 nucleotides read TGTGCCAGCAGTCCCGGGACAGGGGTTGAGCAGTTCTTC.

The chain uses TRBV11-2 and TRBJ2-7; D is uncertain. Trimming left V 1 base short and J 3 bases short, with 16 bases between. The CDR3 loop spans 16 amino acids. Germline CDR1 reads SGHAT; CDR2 reads FQNNGV. CDR3 loop: CASSLGLLLDGYEQYF. The CDR3, as DNA: TGTGCCAGCAGCTTAGGTCTCCTACTCGACGGCTACGAGCAGTACTTC.

The DNA of the CDR3 is TGTGCCTGGAGTCGCGGTCTCTATGGCTACACCTTC. Amino acid sequence: CAWSRGLYGYTF. The chain carries TRBV30 and TRBJ1-2; no clear D gene. The CDR3 is 12 residues long. V lost 2 bases and J 4 bases, leaving 8 bases between the germline ends. Looked up from germline, CDR1 is GTSNPN and CDR2 is SVGIG (reference sequence).

This clone is medium-sized. The CDR3 region is CASSEDPTGELFF. Written as DNA, the CDR3 is TGTGCCAGCAGTGAAGACCCCACCGGGGAGCTGTTTTTT. V and J are TRBV2 and TRBJ2-2, with D hard to call. This CDR3 region has 13 residues. The V gene lost 1 base and the J gene lost 4 bases, with 4 bases spanning the gap. CDR1 is SNHLY and CDR2 is FYNNEI in the germline V gene.

Ten or more counts support this clone. This chain connects TRBV4-2 to TRBJ1-1, with TRBD1 as a possible D gene (5 bases). The CDR3 has 15 residues. V was clipped by 1 base and J by 4 bases, with 13 bases between them. Germline assignment: CDR1 LGHNA and CDR2 YNFKEQ. The CDR3 coding sequence is TGTGCCAGCAGCCAAGGGGACGGAGGGGCCACTGAAGCTTTCTTT. Protein: CASSQGDGGATEAFF.

A remark on this clone: A read error may produce the germline difference seen at one junction end. The chain has TRBV5-1 and TRBJ1-3, with D unresolved. The CDR3 covers 14 residues. Per germline, CDR1 SGHRS and CDR2 YFSETQ. DNA for the CDR3: TGCGCCAGCAGCTTGGATGCCCCCGGAAACACCATATGTTTT. Translating gives CASSLDAPGNTICF.

The V call is TRBV2, the J call TRBJ1-2, with a possible D match to TRBD1 (5 bases). Trimming shortened V by 6 bases and J by 3 bases, and 11 bases separated the two germline ends. This CDR3 spans 13 amino acids. CDR1 and CDR2 from the germline V gene are SNHLY and FYNNEI. CDR3 sequence reads: CASRQDWDYGYTF. CDR3 DNA sequence: TGTGCCAGCAGACAGGATTGGGACTATGGCTACACCTTC.

This clone was counted many times. The chain combines TRBV6-2 or TRBV6-3 with TRBJ2-1; D may be TRBD2 (5 bases). With 4 bases removed from V and 9 bases from J, the gap between germline ends came to 10 bases. The germline V gene encodes CDR1 MNHEY and CDR2 SVGEGT. The CDR3 has 12 residues. As DNA, the CDR3 is TGTGCCAGCAGTTTGTCCGCGGGTGAGCAGTTCTTC. Amino acid sequence: CASSLSAGEQFF.